This is a list of T cell receptor beta chains from one sample in a study of T cell responses to AZD1222 COVID-19 vaccine. Only in-frame clones appear in the TCRdb table, and some are missing; sequencing was by immunoSEQ multiplex PCR. The table lists around 80,000 clones, roughly 80% of them singletons, with 1.3% in the top ten. The sample in question was peripheral blood, obtained 28 days after the second AZD1222 dose. These receptors originate from an adult who received the AZD1222 COVID-19 vaccine. Both conserved end residues are part of each CDR3. The D gene is left open where the match is weak. Clone sizes are given selectively: once, few, many, or a class where the clone is expanded.

CDR3: CASSKVIPRAGNTIYF
DNA: TGTGCCAGCAGCAAGGTAATACCTCGGGCTGGAAACACCATATATTTT
size: .
J: TRBJ1-3
V: TRBV28
D: .

CDR3: CASSLDPRRANEKLFF
DNA: TGTGCCAGCAGCTTAGATCCCAGACGGGCTAATGAAAAACTGTTTTTT
size: .
J: TRBJ1-4
V: TRBV7-9
D: .

CDR3: CASSPSGIRTDTQYF
DNA: TGTGCCAGCAGCCCTAGCGGGATAAGGACAGATACGCAGTATTTT
size: .
J: TRBJ2-3
V: TRBV7-3
D: TRBD2

CDR3: CASSAGTAYEQYF
DNA: TGTGCCAGCAGTGCCGGGACCGCCTACGAGCAGTACTTC
size: .
J: TRBJ2-7
V: TRBV2
D: .

CDR3: CASRRGREGNEQFF
DNA: TGTGCCAGCAGACGAGGGCGGGAGGGGAATGAGCAGTTCTTC
size: .
J: TRBJ2-1
V: TRBV7-2
D: TRBD2

CDR3: CASSLFGDRGTDTQYF
DNA: TGTGCCAGCAGCTTATTCGGGGACAGGGGGACAGATACGCAGTATTTT
size: few
J: TRBJ2-3
V: TRBV7-6
D: TRBD1

CDR3: CASSYVAGSEGYTF
DNA: TGTGCCAGCAGTTACGTGGCAGGAAGTGAGGGCTACACCTTC
size: .
J: TRBJ1-2
V: TRBV6-6
D: .

CDR3: CASSIESSGSPKNIQYF
DNA: TGTGCCAGTAGTATAGAATCTAGCGGGAGTCCCAAAAACATTCAGTACTTC
size: .
J: TRBJ2-4
V: TRBV19
D: TRBD2

CDR3: CASSPQANTGELFF
DNA: TGTGCCAGCAGCCCACAGGCGAACACCGGGGAGCTGTTTTTT
size: .
J: TRBJ2-2
V: TRBV7-2
D: .

CDR3: CASSQLEWEGTEAFF
DNA: TGTGCCAGCAGCCAATTGGAATGGGAGGGCACTGAAGCTTTCTTT
size: .
J: TRBJ1-1
V: TRBV3-1/TRBV3-2
D: .

CDR3: CASSWTETYEQYF
DNA: TGCGCCAGCAGCTGGACAGAGACCTACGAGCAGTACTTC
size: .
J: TRBJ2-7
V: TRBV5-1
D: .

CDR3: CSVEGGTPYGYTF
DNA: TGCAGCGTTGAAGGTGGAACCCCCTATGGCTACACCTTC
size: few
J: TRBJ1-2
V: TRBV29-1
D: .